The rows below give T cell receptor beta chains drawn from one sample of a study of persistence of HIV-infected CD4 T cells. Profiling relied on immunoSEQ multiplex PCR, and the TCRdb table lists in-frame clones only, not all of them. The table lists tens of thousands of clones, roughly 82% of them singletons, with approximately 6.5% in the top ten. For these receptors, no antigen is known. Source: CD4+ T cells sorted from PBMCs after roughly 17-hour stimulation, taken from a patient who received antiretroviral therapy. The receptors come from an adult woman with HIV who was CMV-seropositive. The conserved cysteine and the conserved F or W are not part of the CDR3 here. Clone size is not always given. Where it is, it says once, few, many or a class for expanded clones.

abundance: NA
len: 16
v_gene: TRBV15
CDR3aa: ATSRDIGIKQVYNEQF

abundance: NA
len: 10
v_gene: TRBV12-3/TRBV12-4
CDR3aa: ASSFSGTLSF

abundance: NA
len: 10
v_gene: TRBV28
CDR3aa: ASSLINYGYT

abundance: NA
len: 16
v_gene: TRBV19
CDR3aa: ASSIEVGRASSGNTIY

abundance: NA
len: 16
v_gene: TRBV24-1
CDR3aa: ATSDLGTGTDSYNEQF

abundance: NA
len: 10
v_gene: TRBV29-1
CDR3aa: SVGGLDYEQY

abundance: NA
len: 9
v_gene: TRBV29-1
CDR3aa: SVGENTEAF

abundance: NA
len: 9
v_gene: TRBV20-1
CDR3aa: SAAAGETQY

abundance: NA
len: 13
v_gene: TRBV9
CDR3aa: ASSVDGGQDTEAF

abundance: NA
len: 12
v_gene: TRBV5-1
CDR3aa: ASSLGGNTGELF

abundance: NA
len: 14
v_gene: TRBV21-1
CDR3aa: ASSKVTTSGRNEQF

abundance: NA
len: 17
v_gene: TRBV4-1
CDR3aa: ASSQDGLGDSRLNQPQH

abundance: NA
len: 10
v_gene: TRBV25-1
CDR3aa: ASSNPTDTQY

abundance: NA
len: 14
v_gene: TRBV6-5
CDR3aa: ASSYGLGSYSYEQY

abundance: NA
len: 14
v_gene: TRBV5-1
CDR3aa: ASSLNADMHTGELF

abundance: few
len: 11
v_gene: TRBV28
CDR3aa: ASRGRLEDEQY

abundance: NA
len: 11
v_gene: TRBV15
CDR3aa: ATSRGGFYGYT

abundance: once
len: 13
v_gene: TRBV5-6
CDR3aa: ASSLERQGNTEAF

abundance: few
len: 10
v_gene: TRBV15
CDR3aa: ATSSDLSEAF

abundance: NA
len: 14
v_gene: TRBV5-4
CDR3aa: ASSPSGARGAGELF

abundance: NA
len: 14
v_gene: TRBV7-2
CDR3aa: ASSLGTYATNEKLF

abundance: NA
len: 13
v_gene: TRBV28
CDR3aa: ASRRMTSGYNEQF

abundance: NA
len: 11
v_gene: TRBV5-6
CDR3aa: ASSLGGFGGYT

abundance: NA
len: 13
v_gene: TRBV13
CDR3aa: ASSFSSRTNEKLF

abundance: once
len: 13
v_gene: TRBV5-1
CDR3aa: ASSSGLAGMETQY

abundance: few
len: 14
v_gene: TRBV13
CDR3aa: ASSLVAGGPHYEQY

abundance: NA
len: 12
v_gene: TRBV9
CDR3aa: ASSGLGDYNEQF

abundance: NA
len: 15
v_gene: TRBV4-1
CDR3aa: ASSQDLRVNSGNTIY

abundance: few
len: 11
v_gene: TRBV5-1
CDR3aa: ASSGGGMETQY

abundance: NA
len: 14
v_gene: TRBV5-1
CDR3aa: ASSWGQGRGTDTQY

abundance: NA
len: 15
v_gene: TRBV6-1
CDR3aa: ASSERRGAGTNEKLF

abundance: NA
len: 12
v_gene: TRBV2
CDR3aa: ASVRRGSSYEQY

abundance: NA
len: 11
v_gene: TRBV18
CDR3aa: ASSPRSNEKLF

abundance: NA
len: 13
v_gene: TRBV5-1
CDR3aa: ASSSGTGGTGELF

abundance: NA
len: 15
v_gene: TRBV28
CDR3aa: ASSLSRGAGASYEQY

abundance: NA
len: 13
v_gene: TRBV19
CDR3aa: ASRFDRASNQPQH

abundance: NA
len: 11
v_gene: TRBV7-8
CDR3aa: ASSFLSGETQY

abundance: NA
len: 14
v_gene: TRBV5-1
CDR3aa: ASSPGGGGTKNIQY

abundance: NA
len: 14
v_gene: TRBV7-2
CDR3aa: ASSLVGGNGNQPQH

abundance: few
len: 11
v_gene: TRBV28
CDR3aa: ASSLWGSQPQH

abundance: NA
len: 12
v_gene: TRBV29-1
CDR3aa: SVAPGLGISGYT

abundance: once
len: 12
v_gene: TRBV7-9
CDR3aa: ASKRGDSTDTQY

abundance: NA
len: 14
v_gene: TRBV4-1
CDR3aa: ASSPPGRYSGNTIY

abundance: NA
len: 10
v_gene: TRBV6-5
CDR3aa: ASAGSGNTIY

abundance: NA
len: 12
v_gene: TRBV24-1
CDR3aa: ATSRGGAGDTQY

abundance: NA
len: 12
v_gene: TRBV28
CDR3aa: ASSLNQGAYEQY

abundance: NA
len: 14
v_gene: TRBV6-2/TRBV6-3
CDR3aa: ASSYSGGKTNYGYT

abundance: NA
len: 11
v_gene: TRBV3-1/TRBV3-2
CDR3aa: ASSSSSSETQY

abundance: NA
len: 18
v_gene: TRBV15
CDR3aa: ATSGSPGTRGGAWYNEQF